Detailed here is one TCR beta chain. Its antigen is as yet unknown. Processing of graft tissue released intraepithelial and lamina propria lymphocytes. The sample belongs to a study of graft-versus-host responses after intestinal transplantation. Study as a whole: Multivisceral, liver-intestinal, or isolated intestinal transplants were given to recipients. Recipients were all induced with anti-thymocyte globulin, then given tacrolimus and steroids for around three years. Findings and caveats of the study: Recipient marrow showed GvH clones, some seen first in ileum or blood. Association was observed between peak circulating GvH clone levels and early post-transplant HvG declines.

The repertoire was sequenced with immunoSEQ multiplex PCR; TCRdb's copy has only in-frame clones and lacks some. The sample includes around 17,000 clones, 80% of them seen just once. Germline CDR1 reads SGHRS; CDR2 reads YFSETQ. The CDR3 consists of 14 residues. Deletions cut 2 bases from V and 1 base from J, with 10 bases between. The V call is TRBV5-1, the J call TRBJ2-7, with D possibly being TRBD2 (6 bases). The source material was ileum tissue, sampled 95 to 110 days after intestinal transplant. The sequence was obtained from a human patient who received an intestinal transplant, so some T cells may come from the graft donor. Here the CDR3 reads CASSFAGPSYEQYF. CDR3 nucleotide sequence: TGCGCCAGCAGCTTTGCGGGGCCATCCTACGAGCAGTACTTC.